The 8 T cell receptor beta chains below all came from one sample that was sequenced in a study of blood T cell repertoires in COVID-19 (dated by TCRdb to the early 2020s). Library generation was performed with the immunoSEQ multiplex PCR assay. TCRdb's version of the immuneACCESS table is confined to in-frame rearrangements and falls short of the full clone set. An unresolved V gene accounts for under half of the shortfall where checked; the remainder is of unknown origin. The sample data list about 150,000 clones, and about 88% of these were observed just once. Roughly 7% of the sample lies in the top ten. Sample: PBMCs or T cells enriched from blood (not recorded which). The receptors derive from a man over 45 who had recovered from COVID-19.

This chain joins TRBV18 and TRBJ1-4; no clear D gene. CDR3 length: 14 amino acids. V dropped 3 bases and J dropped 8 bases, with 13 bases sitting between them. Germline V gene sequence: CDR1 KGHSH, CDR2 LQKENI. CDR3 region: CASSPSGIGEKLFF. The CDR3 coding sequence is TGTGCCAGCTCACCGTCAGGAATAGGCGAAAAACTGTTTTTT.

V and J are TRBV5-6 and TRBJ2-7, with D perhaps matching TRBD1 (6 bases). Per germline, CDR1 SGHDT and CDR2 YYEEEE. V lost 0 bases to trimming and J lost 5 bases, with 9 bases between them. The CDR3 has 13 residues. The CDR3: CASSLVGAHEQYF. In DNA form, the CDR3 reads TGTGCCAGCAGCTTGGTGGGGGCGCACGAGCAGTACTTC.

The genes are TRBV7-2 and TRBJ2-7; TRBD2 aligns across 8 bases. Per the germline V gene, CDR1 is SGHTA and CDR2 is FQGNSA. Losses at the gene ends were 1 base for V and 0 bases for J; bases not matched to a gene: 8. This CDR3 region has 17 residues. CDR3 sequence (DNA): TGTGCCAGCAGCTTAGGTGTACGAGCGGGGGCCTCCTACGAGCAGTACTTC. As protein: CASSLGVRAGASYEQYF. Full variable domain (missing parts from reference TRBV7-2 and TRBJ2-7): GAGVSQSPSNKVTEKGKDVELRCDPISGHTALYWYRQSLGQGLEFLIYFQGNSAPDKSGLPSDRFSAERTGGSVSTLTIQRTQQEDSAVYLCASSLGVRAGASYEQYFGPGTRLTVT.

This chain joins TRBV11-3 and TRBJ2-2; D perhaps matches TRBD1 (5 bases). From germline, CDR1 is SGHNT and CDR2 YENEEA. This CDR3 contains 15 residues. V shed 0 bases and J shed 9 bases, with 14 bases lying between them. CDR3 loop: CASSLDRDPGRELFF. The CDR3 DNA reads as TGTGCCAGCAGCTTAGACCGTGACCCAGGGAGGGAGCTGTTTTTT.

The rearrangement links TRBV5-1 to TRBJ2-5, with TRBD2 as a possible D gene (6 bases). Trimming cost V 0 bases and J 2 bases, with 11 bases left between them. The germline V gene encodes CDR1 SGHRS and CDR2 YFSETQ. This CDR3 spans 15 amino acids. The chain's CDR3 is CASSLAGGVQETQYF. In nucleotides, the CDR3 is TGCGCCAGCAGCTTGGCAGGAGGGGTACAAGAGACCCAGTACTTC.

The chain uses TRBV3-1 (or the pseudogene TRBV3-2) and TRBJ1-6; D not resolved. Germline lookup yields CDR1 LGHDT and CDR2 YNNKEL (reference sequence). Between the trimmed V and J ends, which lost 4 bases and 9 bases, there was a span of 10 bases. CDR3 length: 13 amino acids. CDR3 DNA sequence: TGTGCCAGCAGCCGCTGGGAGGGTTCACCCCTCCACTTT. Translation gives CASSRWEGSPLHF.

The chain joins TRBV30 to TRBJ2-3, with D uncertain. The V and J ends lost 0 bases and 6 bases respectively, with 13 bases between them. The V gene's germline CDR1 is GTSNPN and CDR2 SVGIG (reference sequence). This CDR3 is 14 amino acids long. The CDR3 DNA sequence: TGTGCCTGGAGTGTAAACCTCAAGAGGGATACGCAGTATTTT. This encodes CAWSVNLKRDTQYF.

J is TRBJ1-2 and V is TRBV2, with 9 bases fitting TRBD1. CDR1 SNHLY and CDR2 FYNNEI come from the germline V gene. V lost 6 bases and J lost 1; bases outside the gene matches: 12. This CDR3 contains 17 residues. CDR3 bases: TGTGCCAGCAGGCCCACCCTGGACAGGGGCCTTAACTATGGCTACACCTTC. Translated, it gives CASRPTLDRGLNYGYTF.